Below, 21 T cell receptor beta chains from the same sample are listed, as sequenced in a study of tumor-infiltrating lymphocytes in primary liver carcinoma. Co-extraction of RNA and DNA was performed on roughly 17-32 mg of unsorted bulk tissue. cDNA specific to TCR beta was made from approximately 0.55 ug of total RNA, with a constant-region primer employed for priming. Library construction for TCR beta comprised three nested multiplex PCR rounds performed with slightly modified ARM-PCR. TRBV1-TRBV30 forward primers and a C-beta reverse primer were used in the first two PCR rounds, which each ran for around 11 cycles. TCRdb reprocessed the multiplex PCR reads with MiXCR, giving one entry per CDR3 protein. The sample comprises about 37,000 distinct CDR3 sequences, more than 70% of which are singletons, and more than 30% rests with the top ten. Sequencing was performed on tumor-adjacent normal liver tissue. Source of these receptors: a man aged 40-55 years with primary liver carcinoma and hepatitis B virus infection.

This clonotype appeared a single time. A read error is possible here, since a much larger clone lies one base away. CDR3 protein: CASTVRPRDTEAFF. CDR3 coding DNA: TGTGCCAGCACCGTGAGGCCCAGGGACACTGAAGCTTTCTTT. The rearrangement uses TRBV2 and TRBJ1-1; TRBD1 might be the D (5 bases). The CDR3 is made up of 14 amino acids. Trimming stripped 7 bases from V and 3 bases from J, with 15 bases between. The germline V gene has CDR1 SNHLY and CDR2 FYNNEI.

With respect to this clonotype: This is likely a read error, given that the CDR3 carries no conserved phenylalanine or tryptophan at its end. The J gene is TRBJ1-2, the V gene TRBV6-5, with 10 bases matching TRBD1. In germline, CDR1 is MNHEY, CDR2 SVGAGI. The trim removed 0 bases at V and 5 bases at J, leaving 3 bases unmatched. This CDR3 is built from 15 residues. In nucleotides, the CDR3 is TGTGCCAGCAGTTACTCGGACAGGGGGGGGTATGGCTACACCCTC. It specifies CASSYSDRGGYGYTL.

Of note for this clonotype: The germline gene is not matched at one end of the junction; a read error may be the cause. The chain links TRBV4-2 to TRBJ2-5; the match to TRBD2 covers 8 bases. CDR1 and CDR2 (germline): LGHNA, YNFKEQ. The CDR3 has 18 residues. The CDR3 DNA reads TGTTCCAGCAGCCTAACAACTAACGGGAGGGCCGGCTCGGAGACCCAGTACTTC. This gives the protein CSSSLTTNGRAGSETQYF.

The rearrangement uses TRBV6-5 and TRBJ2-5, with D possibly matching TRBD2 (6 bases). The V end lost 6 bases, the J end lost 3 bases, and 14 bases lay between the germline ends. The CDR3 covers 14 residues. Germline V gene lookup returns CDR1 MNHEY and CDR2 SVGAGI. The CDR3 spells CASRQRGCEETQYF. CDR3 bases: TGTGCCAGCAGGCAACGGGGGTGTGAAGAGACCCAGTACTTC.

Turning to this clonotype: One end of the junction varies from germline; a read error may be responsible. The chain combines TRBV5-5 with TRBJ1-3; D is perhaps TRBD1 (5 bases). Germline assignment: CDR1 SGHKS and CDR2 YYEKEE (reference sequence). This CDR3 contains 17 residues. The CDR3 sequence: CASSAGTDLFSENTIYF. CDR3 in DNA: TGTGCCAGCAGCGCAGGGACGGATCTCTTTTCTGAAAACACTATATATTTT.

As to this clonotype: One end of the junction fails to match germline, which may point to a read error. The chain is built from TRBV5-6 and TRBJ2-7; 9 bases match TRBD2. CDR3 length: 18 residues. From germline, CDR1 is SGHDT and CDR2 YYEEEE. The CDR3 spells CASSFGVAGVTSSYEEYF. Here the CDR3 DNA reads TGTGCCAGCAGCTTTGGAGTAGCGGGAGTCACCAGTTCCTACGAGGAGTACTTC.

To note about this clonotype: The conserved phenylalanine or tryptophan is not found at the CDR3 terminus, so this likely reflects a read error. The chain links TRBV4-2 to TRBJ1-6; D perhaps matches TRBD1 (6 bases). CDR1 and CDR2 (germline): LGHNA, YNFKEQ. The V end was cut by 0 bases, the J end by 10 bases, with 16 bases between. The CDR3 runs 16 residues. CDR3 loop: CASSQDRGTTGSPLHI. CDR3 nucleotides: TGTGCCAGCAGCCAAGATCGTGGGACAACCGGCTCACCCCTCCACATT.

Points on this clonotype: Relative to the germline gene, one junction end is altered; a read error may explain this. V gene TRBV12-3 or TRBV12-4 combines with J gene TRBJ2-7; 7 positions agree with TRBD1. There are 15 residues in the CDR3. CDR3 residues: CANSPEDRPSYERYF. The CDR3 DNA is TGTGCCAACAGTCCCGAGGACAGGCCTTCCTACGAGCGGTACTTC.

With respect to this clonotype: Because it lacks the conserved phenylalanine or tryptophan at the end, this CDR3 is likely a read error. The DNA is omitted, as the CDR3 cannot be located on it reliably, and the CDR3 follows TCRdb's listing. This rearrangement joins TRBV4-1 to TRBJ2-1. CDR1 and CDR2 from the germline V gene are MGHRA and YSYEKL. From its first to its last residue, the CDR3 has 11 amino acids. The CDR3 region is CASSQDYEKVV.

The J gene is TRBJ2-7, the V gene TRBV7-2, with D maybe TRBD2 (5 bases). Germline-derived CDR1 and CDR2 are SGHTA and FQGNSA. The CDR3 runs 15 residues. V was cut by 5 bases and J by 0 bases, with 14 bases left in between. The CDR3 bases are TGTGCCAGCAGCGGCGCACTAGGCCGCTCCTACGAGCAGTACTTC. Its translation is CASSGALGRSYEQYF.

The rearrangement joins TRBV29-1 to TRBJ2-5, with D unresolved. Germline V CDR1 and CDR2: SQVTM, ANQGSEA. CDR3 length: 14 amino acids. The germline V and J ends were trimmed by 6 bases and 4 bases, with 18 bases remaining between them. The CDR3 loop is CSVVDGRERETQYF. The CDR3 DNA follows: TGCAGCGTCGTGGACGGGCGTGAACGAGAGACCCAGTACTTC.

Points on this clonotype: The junction departs from the called germline gene at one end, perhaps through a read error. V and J are TRBV20-1 and TRBJ2-2; 7 bases agree with TRBD2. This CDR3 is built from 14 residues. Germline-derived CDR1 and CDR2 are DFQATT and SNEGSKA (reference sequence). DNA for the CDR3: TGCAGTACTAGGGGCCCAGCGGGGACCGGGGAGCTGTTTTTT. Translated, it gives CSTRGPAGTGELFF.

Points on this clonotype: Being one base from a much bigger clone, this may be a read error. The rearrangement joins TRBV28 to TRBJ2-1; tentatively, D is TRBD2 (6 bases). Germline assignment: CDR1 MDHEN and CDR2 SYDVKM. There are 17 residues in the CDR3. The CDR3 DNA follows: TGTGCCAGCAGTTTATCCCTGGAGGGACCCTCCTACGATGAGCAGTTCTTC. This gives the protein CASSLSLEGPSYDEQFF.

This clonotype was recorded a few times. The junction differs from germline at one of its ends, possibly a read error. V usage is TRBV5-1 and J usage is TRBJ2-7; unclear D gene. CDR3 length: 14 amino acids. Germline assignment: CDR1 SGHRS and CDR2 YFSETQ. CDR3 coding DNA: TGCGCCAGCAGCTTCGGTGGGCAGGCCTACGATCAGTACTTC. Translated: CASSFGGQAYDQYF.

The V call is TRBV7-9, the J call TRBJ2-5, with unresolved D. CDR1 SEHNR and CDR2 FQNEAQ come from the germline V gene (reference sequence). The V end lost 5 bases, the J end lost 5 bases, and 18 bases lay between the germline ends. The CDR3 sequence is 15 residues long. CDR3 DNA sequence: TGTGCCAGCAGCCCCTGGGGTGGAAAAGGGGAGACCCAGTACTTC. Its translation: CASSPWGGKGETQYF.

As to this clonotype: The junction departs from germline at one end; a sequencing error may be responsible. The chain links TRBV11-1 to TRBJ2-1; TRBD1 or TRBD2 may be the D gene (5 bases each). This CDR3 has 20 amino acids. Germline CDR1 and CDR2: SGHAT and FQDESV (reference sequence). CDR3 amino acids: CAGSIGKTNGASRSGNEQFF. DNA of the CDR3: TGTGCCGGCAGCATAGGAAAGACTAACGGGGCCTCACGGTCCGGCAATGAGCAGTTCTTC.

The J gene is TRBJ2-7, the V gene TRBV13, with D unclear. The CDR3 extends over 14 amino acids. The V end was cut by 2 bases, the J end by 3 bases, with 11 bases between. Germline V lookup: CDR1 PRHDT, CDR2 FYEKMQ (reference sequence). The CDR3 loop is CASSLWEQVYEQYF. CDR3 nucleotides: TGTGCCAGCAGCTTATGGGAACAAGTCTACGAGCAGTACTTC.

On this clonotype: Its ends do not fully match the called genes, so a read error is possible. V and J are TRBV2 and TRBJ2-7; a possible D gene is TRBD1 (6 bases). CDR1 and CDR2 from the germline V gene are SNHLY and FYNNEI. The CDR3 sequence is 14 residues long. The CDR3, as DNA: TGTACCAGCAGTGAACAGGGACCCTCCTACGAGCAGTACTTC. This codes for CTSSEQGPSYEQYF.

This chain links TRBV20-1 with TRBJ1-5; TRBD1 aligns across 7 bases. The germline CDR1 and CDR2 sequences are DFQATT and SNEGSKA (reference sequence). The CDR3 is made up of 17 amino acids. The J segment lost 1 base and the V segment lost 6 bases, leaving 15 bases of the junction unmatched. CDR3 sequence reads: CSAPKIFTGVSNQPQHF. As DNA, the CDR3 is TGCAGTGCCCCTAAGATCTTCACAGGGGTCAGCAATCAGCCCCAGCATTTT.

Comment on this clonotype: A read error may produce the germline difference seen at one junction end. DNA of the CDR3: TGCACCAGCAGCCACCCCCCCGACAGAGTGGGCGGGGAGCTGTTTTTT. The encoded protein is CTSSHPPDRVGGELFF. The chain has TRBV4-1 and TRBJ2-2; D may be TRBD1 (5 bases). There are 16 residues in the CDR3. The germline gives CDR1 MGHRA, CDR2 YSYEKL.

About this clonotype itself: At one end the junction does not follow the germline gene, possibly because of a read error. The chain combines TRBV6-5 with TRBJ1-6, with unresolved D. Looked up from germline, CDR1 is MNHEY and CDR2 is SVGAGI. The CDR3 runs 14 residues. The CDR3 bases are TGTGGCAGCAGTTATACGGTCTATAGTTCACCCCTCCACTTT. This translates into CGSSYTVYSSPLHF.